This note documents a single T cell receptor beta chain sequence. This entry comes from a study of patients and donors after allogeneic stem cell transplantation. MiXCR, applied by TCRdb to the RT-PCR reads, yields one record per CDR3 protein. The sample consists of about 150,000 distinct CDR3 sequences, about a third of them appearing once. Germline assignment: CDR1 MDHEN and CDR2 SYDVKM. The CDR3 loop spans 16 amino acids. Trimming cost V 5 bases and J 7 bases, with 21 bases left between them. Sequenced sample: blood, either unsorted or a sorted T cell fraction (not recorded which). V gene TRBV28 combines with J gene TRBJ2-1; perhaps TRBD1 as D (6 bases). This clonotype was obtained from a human donor who was either an allogeneic HSCT recipient or a stem cell or donor lymphocyte infusion donor (not recorded which). It is not recorded whose cells these are; they may come from a transplant donor. The CDR3 region has the DNA TGTGCCAGCAGTCCAGCCTACTCCGGGACATTAAATGAGCAGTTCTTC. Protein sequence: CASSPAYSGTLNEQFF.